This T cell receptor (beta chain) was obtained from a study of blood T cell repertoires in COVID-19 (dated by TCRdb to the early 2020s). For the wider study: The collaborator samples originated in the United States, Italy and Spain and spanned the acute and convalescent phases of COVID-19. Samples were obtained from the ongoing ImmuneRACE study (first 160 participants) and from about 1,300 subjects provided by 6 global collaborators. The dataset comprised deeply sampled blood TCRbeta repertoires from subjects exposed to, actively infected with, or recovered from COVID-19. Sample metadata almost always included a de-identified subject ID, COVID-19 status, age in years and sex. Where available, HLA class I and class II types were taken from metadata supplied by the sample provider and were not determined by assay-based typing. The prospective study material was composed of cDNA or gDNA derived from T cells, B-cell-depleted T cells, or PBMCs. The repertoires were made available in a free public database intended to serve as a resource for research on the immune response to SARS-CoV-2. Broad study findings and their caveats: How much clinical and demographic metadata was included differed by source and by participant, and the metadata was provided uncurated.

Regarding this clone: Its antigen target is currently unknown. No much larger clone exists at a distance of one base, and base qualities are not known.

Spanning cysteine to phenylalanine, the CDR3 consists of 16 amino acids. The DNA shown is the 48-base CDR3, in frame from base 1. The germline V gene gives CDR1 as MNHEY and CDR2 as SVGAGI. V is clipped by 0 bases and J by 2 bases, and the sequence between their germline boundaries is 8 bases long. A second Seattle source provided samples from volunteer blood donors who had recovered from COVID-19. Whole blood was collected in K2EDTA tubes by collaborating institutions according to the institutions' own protocols. For TCRbeta analysis, collaborators shipped samples in one of three forms: frozen whole blood, isolated PBMCs, or DNA extracted from either of those sample types. TCRbeta CDR3 regions were amplified from genomic DNA using the immunoSEQ Assay, a bias-controlled multiplex PCR. Per the source publication's procedure: Nucleated cell counts per sample were estimated from amplification of reference gene primers within the assay. To quantify the absolute abundance of each unique TCRbeta CDR3 rearrangement, sequence reads were collapsed and filtered. For each sample, productive Simpson clonality was calculated as the square root of Simpson's diversity index over productive rearrangements. Here the immuneACCESS table is served through TCRdb, limited to in-frame sequences with V and J called. Missing clones are a known gap in these copies; in checked studies unresolved V genes cover under half, and the rest lacks a known reason. V and J calls and clone size are copied from that table; D and trimming were computed from the DNA. The sample records under 350,000 clones, around four fifths of which are singletons. The leading ten clones occupy 3.5% to 5.5% of the sample.

The receptor chain draws on TRBV6-5 and TRBJ2-6; matching of 6 bases hints at TRBD2 as the D gene. Sequences were obtained from peripheral blood. The TCR was taken from a man between 60 and 70 years old who had recovered from COVID-19. In nucleotide form, the sequence is TGTGCCAGCAGTTACTCGCCGGGGGCTGGGGCCAACGTCCTGACTTTC. Protein translation: CASSYSPGAGANVLTF.